This T cell receptor beta chain originates from a study of OX40 agonist ivuxolimab in advanced cancers. Overall study: Patients received ivuxolimab, an agonistic anti-OX40 (CD134) antibody. Overall study results and limits: Among some nonresponders, normalized T-cell clonal expansion was also low.

Some clones are missing from TCRdb's copy, which holds only in-frame ones; the method was immunoSEQ multiplex PCR. The sample lists some 99,000 clones; around 88% were seen once. Germline V gene lookup returns CDR1 MNHNY and CDR2 SVGAGI (reference sequence). This CDR3 is 14 amino acids long. Prior autoimmune disease or systemic immunosuppression barred patients. As for this clone: Its antigen is unknown.

The source of this sequence is an adult with an advanced solid tumor such as melanoma, head and neck, liver or kidney cancer. The source material was CD4+ or CD8+ T cells sorted from blood, sampled in a trial of the OX40 agonist ivuxolimab. The chain uses TRBV6-6 and TRBJ2-5; 7 nucleotides line up with TRBD1. The J call may not be correct, given that the DNA end is closer to TRBJ2-7. The chain's CDR3 is CASRATGMDIEQYF. DNA of the CDR3: TGTGCCAGCAGAGCGACAGGGATGGATATCGAGCAGTACTTC.